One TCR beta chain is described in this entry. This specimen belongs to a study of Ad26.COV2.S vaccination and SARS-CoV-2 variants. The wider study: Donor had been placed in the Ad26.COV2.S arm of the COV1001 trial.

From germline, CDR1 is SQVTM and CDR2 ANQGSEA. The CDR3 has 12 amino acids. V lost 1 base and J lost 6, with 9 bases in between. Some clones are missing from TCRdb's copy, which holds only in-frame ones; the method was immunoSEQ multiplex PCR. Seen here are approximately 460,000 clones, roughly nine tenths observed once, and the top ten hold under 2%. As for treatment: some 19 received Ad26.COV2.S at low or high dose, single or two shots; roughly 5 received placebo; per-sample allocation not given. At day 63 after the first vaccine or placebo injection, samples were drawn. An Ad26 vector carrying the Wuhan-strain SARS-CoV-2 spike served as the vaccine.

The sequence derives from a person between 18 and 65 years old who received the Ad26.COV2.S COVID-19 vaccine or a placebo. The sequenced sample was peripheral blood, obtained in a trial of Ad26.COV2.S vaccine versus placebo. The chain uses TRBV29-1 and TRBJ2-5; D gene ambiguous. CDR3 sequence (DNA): TGCAGCGTTGAAGTACGGCCGAAGACCCAGTACTTC. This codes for CSVEVRPKTQYF. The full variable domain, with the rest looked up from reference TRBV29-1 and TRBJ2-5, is SAVISQKPSRDICQRGTSLTIQCQVDSQVTMMFWYRQQPGQSLTLIATANQGSEATYESGFVIDKFPISRPNLTFSTLTVSNMSPEDSSIYLCSVEVRPKTQYFGPGTRLLVL.